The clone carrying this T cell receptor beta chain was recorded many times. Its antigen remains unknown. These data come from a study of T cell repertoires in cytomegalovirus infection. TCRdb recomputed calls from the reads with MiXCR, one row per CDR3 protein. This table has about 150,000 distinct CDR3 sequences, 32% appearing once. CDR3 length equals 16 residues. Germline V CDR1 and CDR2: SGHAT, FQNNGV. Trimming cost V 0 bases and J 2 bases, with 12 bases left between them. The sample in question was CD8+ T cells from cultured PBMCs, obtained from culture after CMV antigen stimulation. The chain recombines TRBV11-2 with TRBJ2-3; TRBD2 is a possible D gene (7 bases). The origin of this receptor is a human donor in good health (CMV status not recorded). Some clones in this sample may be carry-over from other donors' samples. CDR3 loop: CASSLDPGGLTDTQYF. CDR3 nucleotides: TGTGCCAGCAGCTTAGATCCGGGGGGCCTCACAGATACGCAGTATTTT.